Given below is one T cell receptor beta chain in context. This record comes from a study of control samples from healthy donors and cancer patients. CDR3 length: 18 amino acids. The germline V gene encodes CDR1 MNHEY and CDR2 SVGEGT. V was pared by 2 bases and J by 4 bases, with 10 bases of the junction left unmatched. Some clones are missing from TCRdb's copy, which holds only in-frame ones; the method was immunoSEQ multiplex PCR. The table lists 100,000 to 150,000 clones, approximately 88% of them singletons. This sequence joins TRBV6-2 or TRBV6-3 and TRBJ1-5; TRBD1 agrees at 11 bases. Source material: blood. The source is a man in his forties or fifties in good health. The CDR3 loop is CASSYTGTGGGRNQPQHF. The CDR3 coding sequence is TGTGCCAGCAGTTACACCGGGACAGGGGGTGGACGGAATCAGCCCCAGCATTTT.